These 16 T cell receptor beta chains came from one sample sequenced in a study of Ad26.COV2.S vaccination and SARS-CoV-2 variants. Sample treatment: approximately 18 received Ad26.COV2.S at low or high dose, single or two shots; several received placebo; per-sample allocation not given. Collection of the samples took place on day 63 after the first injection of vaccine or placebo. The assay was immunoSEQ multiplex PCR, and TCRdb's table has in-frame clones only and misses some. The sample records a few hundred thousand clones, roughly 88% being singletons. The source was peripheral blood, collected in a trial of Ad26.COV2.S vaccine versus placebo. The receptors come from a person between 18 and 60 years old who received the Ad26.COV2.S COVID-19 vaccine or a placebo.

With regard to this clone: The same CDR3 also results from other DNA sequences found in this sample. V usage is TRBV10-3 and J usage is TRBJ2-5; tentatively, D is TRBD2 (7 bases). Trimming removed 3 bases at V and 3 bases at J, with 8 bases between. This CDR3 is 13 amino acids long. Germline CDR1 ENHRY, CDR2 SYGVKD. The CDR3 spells CAISEGGEETQYF. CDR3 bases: TGTGCCATCAGTGAAGGGGGGGAAGAGACCCAGTACTTC.

The DNA of the CDR3 is TGTGCCAGCAGCTTAACGAGTACTAACTATGGCTACACCTTC. Translated: CASSLTSTNYGYTF. The chain links TRBV7-2 to TRBJ1-2; the D is unclear. The CDR3 sequence is 14 residues long. The germline V gene has CDR1 SGHTA and CDR2 FQGNSA. V gave up 2 bases and J gave up 0 bases, with 7 bases separating them.

CDR3 loop: CSVNQGQSGGYTF. The CDR3 DNA is TGCAGCGTCAACCAAGGACAGAGTGGTGGCTACACCTTC. This chain links TRBV29-1 with TRBJ1-2; TRBD1 might be the D (6 bases). Trimming shortened V by 6 bases and J by 7 bases, and 18 bases separated the two germline ends. CDR3 size: 13 residues. The germline V gene encodes CDR1 SQVTM and CDR2 ANQGSEA.

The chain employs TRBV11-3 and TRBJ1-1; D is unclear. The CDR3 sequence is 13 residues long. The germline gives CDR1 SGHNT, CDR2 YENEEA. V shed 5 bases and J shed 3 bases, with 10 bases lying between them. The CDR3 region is CASSPDGYTEAFF. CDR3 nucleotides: TGTGCCAGCAGCCCCGACGGCTACACTGAAGCTTTCTTT.

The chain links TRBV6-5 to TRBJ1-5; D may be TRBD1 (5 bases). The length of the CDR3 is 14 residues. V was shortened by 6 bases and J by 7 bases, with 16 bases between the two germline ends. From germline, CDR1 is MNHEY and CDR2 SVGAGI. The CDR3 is CASRGDGMIQPQHF. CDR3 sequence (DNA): TGTGCCAGCAGGGGGGACGGGATGATCCAGCCCCAGCATTTT.

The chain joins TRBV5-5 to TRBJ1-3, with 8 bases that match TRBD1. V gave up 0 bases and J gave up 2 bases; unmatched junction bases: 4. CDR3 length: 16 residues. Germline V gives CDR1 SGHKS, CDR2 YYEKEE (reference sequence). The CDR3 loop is CASSLVVDRAGNTIYF. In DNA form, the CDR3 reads TGTGCCAGCAGCTTGGTAGTGGACAGGGCTGGAAACACCATATATTTT.

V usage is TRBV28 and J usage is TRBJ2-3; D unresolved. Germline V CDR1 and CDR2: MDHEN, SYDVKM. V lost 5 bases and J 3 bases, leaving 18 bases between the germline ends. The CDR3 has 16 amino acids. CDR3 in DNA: TGTGCCAGCAGTCCCTATGAGTTGGCGGAGACAGATACGCAGTATTTT. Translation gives CASSPYELAETDTQYF.

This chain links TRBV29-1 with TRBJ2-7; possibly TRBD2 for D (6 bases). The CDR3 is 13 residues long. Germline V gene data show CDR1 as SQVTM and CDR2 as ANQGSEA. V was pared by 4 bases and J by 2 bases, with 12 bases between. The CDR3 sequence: CSVGTGETYEQYF. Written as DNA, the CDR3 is TGCAGCGTTGGGACGGGAGAGACCTACGAGCAGTACTTC.

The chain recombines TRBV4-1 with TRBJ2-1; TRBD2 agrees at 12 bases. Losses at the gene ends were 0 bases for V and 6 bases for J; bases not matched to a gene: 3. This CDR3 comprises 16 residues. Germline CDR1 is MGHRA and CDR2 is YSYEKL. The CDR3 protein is CASSQERLAGVNEQFF. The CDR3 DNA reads TGCGCCAGCAGCCAAGAGCGACTAGCGGGAGTCAATGAGCAGTTCTTC.

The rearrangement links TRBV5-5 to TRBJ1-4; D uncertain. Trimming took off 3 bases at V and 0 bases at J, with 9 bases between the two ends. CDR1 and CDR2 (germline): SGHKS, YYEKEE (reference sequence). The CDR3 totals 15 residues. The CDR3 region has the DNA TGTGCCAGCAGCTCCTCGGTTGCAACTAATGAAAAACTGTTTTTT. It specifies CASSSSVATNEKLFF.

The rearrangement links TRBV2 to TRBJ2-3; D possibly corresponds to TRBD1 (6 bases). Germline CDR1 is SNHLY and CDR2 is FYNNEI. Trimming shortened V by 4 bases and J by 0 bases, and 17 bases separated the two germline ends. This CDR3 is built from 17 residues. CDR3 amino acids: CASSGFWDITSTDTQYF. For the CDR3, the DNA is TGTGCCAGCAGTGGGTTTTGGGACATTACTAGCACAGATACGCAGTATTTT.

The CDR3 protein is CASGPDRGPTDTQYF. DNA of the CDR3: TGTGCTAGTGGTCCCGACAGAGGACCCACAGATACGCAGTATTTT. The rearrangement links TRBV12-5 to TRBJ2-3, with D maybe TRBD1 (5 bases). The CDR3 runs to 15 residues. Germline loops: CDR1 LGHNT, CDR2 FRNRAP. With 5 bases removed from V and 2 bases from J, the gap between germline ends came to 14 bases.

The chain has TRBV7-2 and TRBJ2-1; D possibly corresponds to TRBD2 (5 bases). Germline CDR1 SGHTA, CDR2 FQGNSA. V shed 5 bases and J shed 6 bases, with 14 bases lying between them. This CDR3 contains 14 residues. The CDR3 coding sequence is TGTGCCAGCAGCCCCTCGAGCGGACGCAATGAGCAGTTCTTC. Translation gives CASSPSSGRNEQFF.

CDR3 bases: TGTGCCAGCAGCTTAGGGGGGACTAGCACGGCTGAGCAGTTCTTC. Translated, it gives CASSLGGTSTAEQFF. J is TRBJ2-1 and V is TRBV11-3, with 9 bases fitting TRBD2. Looked up from germline, CDR1 is SGHNT and CDR2 is YENEEA. Trimming cost V 1 base and J 9 bases; bases outside gene matches: 7. The CDR3 is 15 amino acids.

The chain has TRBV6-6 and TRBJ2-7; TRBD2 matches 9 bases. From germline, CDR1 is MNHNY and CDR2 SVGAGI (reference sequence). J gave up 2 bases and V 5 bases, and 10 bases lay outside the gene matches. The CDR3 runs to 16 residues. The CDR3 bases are TGTGCCAGCAGTCAATCGACTAGCGGCAGCCCCTACGAGCAGTACTTC. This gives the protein CASSQSTSGSPYEQYF.

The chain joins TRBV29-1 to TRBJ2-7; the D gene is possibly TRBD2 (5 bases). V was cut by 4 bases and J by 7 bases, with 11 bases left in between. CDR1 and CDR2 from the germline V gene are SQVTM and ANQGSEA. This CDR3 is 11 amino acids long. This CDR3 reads CSVGKGGEQYF. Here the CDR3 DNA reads TGCAGCGTTGGGAAGGGCGGGGAGCAGTACTTC.